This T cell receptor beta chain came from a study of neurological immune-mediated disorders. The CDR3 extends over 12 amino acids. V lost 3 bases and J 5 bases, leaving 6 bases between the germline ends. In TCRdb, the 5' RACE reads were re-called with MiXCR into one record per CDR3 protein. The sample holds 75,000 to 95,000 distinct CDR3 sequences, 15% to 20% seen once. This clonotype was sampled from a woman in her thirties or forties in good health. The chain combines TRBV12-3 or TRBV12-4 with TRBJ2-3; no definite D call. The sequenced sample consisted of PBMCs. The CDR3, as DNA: TGTGCCAGCAGTTTCTTGGGAGATACGCAGTATTTT. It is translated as CASSFLGDTQYF.